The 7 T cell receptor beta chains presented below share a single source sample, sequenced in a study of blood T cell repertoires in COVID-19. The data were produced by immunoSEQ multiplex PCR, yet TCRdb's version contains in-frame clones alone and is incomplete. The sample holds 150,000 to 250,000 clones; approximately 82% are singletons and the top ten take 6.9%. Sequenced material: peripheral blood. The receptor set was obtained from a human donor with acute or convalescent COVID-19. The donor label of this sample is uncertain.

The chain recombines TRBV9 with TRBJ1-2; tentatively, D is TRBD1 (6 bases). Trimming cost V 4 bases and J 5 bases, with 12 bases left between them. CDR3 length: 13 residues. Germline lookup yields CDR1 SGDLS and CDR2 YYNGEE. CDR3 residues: CASSPQGLYGYTF. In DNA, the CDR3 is TGTGCCAGCAGCCCTCAGGGGTTGTATGGCTACACCTTC.

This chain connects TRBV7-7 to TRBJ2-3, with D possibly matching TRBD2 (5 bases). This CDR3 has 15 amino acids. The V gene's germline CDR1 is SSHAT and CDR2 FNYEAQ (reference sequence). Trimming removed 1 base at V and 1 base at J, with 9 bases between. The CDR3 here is CASSLGGSGTDTQYF. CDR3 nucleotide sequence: TGTGCCAGCAGCTTAGGGGGTAGCGGCACAGATACGCAGTATTTT.

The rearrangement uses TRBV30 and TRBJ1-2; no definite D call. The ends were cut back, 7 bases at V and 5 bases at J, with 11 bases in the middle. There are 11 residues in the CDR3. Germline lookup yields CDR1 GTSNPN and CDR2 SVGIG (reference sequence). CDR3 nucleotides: TGTGCCTCCTGGAGGAGTTATGGCTACACCTTC. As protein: CASWRSYGYTF.

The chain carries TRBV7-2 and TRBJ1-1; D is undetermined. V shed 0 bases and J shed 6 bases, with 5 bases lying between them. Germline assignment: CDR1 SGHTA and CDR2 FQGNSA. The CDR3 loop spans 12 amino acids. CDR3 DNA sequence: TGTGCCAGCAGCTTAGCTCGGGCTGAAGCTTTCTTT. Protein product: CASSLARAEAFF.

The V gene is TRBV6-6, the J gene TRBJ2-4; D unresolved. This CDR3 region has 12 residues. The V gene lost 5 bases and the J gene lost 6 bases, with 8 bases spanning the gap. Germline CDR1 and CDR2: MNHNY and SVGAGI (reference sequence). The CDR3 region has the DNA TGTGCCAGCAGTGCCAGATTAAACATTCAGTACTTC. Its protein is CASSARLNIQYF.

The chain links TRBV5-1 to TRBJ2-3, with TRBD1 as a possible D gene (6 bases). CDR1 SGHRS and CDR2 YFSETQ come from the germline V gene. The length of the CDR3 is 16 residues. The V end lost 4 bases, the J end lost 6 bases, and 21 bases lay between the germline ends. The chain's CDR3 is CASSVRGRSLVDTQYF. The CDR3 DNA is TGCGCCAGCAGCGTCAGGGGCCGCTCCCTCGTGGATACGCAGTATTTT.

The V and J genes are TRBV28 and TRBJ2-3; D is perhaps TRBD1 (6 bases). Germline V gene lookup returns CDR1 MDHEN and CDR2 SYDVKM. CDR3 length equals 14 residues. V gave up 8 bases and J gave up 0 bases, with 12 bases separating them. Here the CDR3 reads CASRRGISTDTQYF. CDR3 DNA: TGTGCCAGCCGAAGGGGGATTAGCACAGATACGCAGTATTTT. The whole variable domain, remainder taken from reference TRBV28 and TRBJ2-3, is DVKVTQSSRYLVKRTGEKVFLECVQDMDHENMFWYRQDPGLGLRLIYFSYDVKMKEKGDIPEGYSVSREKKERFSLILESASTNQTSMYLCASRRGISTDTQYFGPGTRLTVL.